This T cell receptor (beta chain) was captured in a study of blood T cell repertoires in COVID-19. Two negative PCRs, clearance, or symptom resolution were required of recovered Cohort 3 donors. Using immunoSEQ multiplex PCR, the repertoire was profiled, and TCRdb retains in-frame clones only, with some absent. This table has about 250,000 clones, about 89% appearing once. The receptor's source is a woman between 18 and 30 years old who had recovered from COVID-19. The sample taken for sequencing was PBMCs or T cells enriched from blood (not recorded which).

CDR3 sequence: CASSTRGGSQPQHF. DNA for the CDR3: TGTGCCAGCAGCACCCGGGGGGGGAGTCAGCCCCAGCATTTT. The chain combines TRBV28 with TRBJ1-5; possibly TRBD1 for D (5 bases). Germline values: CDR1 MDHEN, CDR2 SYDVKM. This CDR3 spans 14 amino acids. The V end was cut by 6 bases, the J end by 6 bases, with 15 bases between. The full variable domain, in which reference TRBV28 and TRBJ1-5 provide the parts outside the CDR3, is DVKVTQSSRYLVKRTGEKVFLECVQDMDHENMFWYRQDPGLGLRLIYFSYDVKMKEKGDIPEGYSVSREKKERFSLILESASTNQTSMYLCASSTRGGSQPQHFGDGTRLSIL.